This paragraph covers one T cell receptor beta chain sequence. As yet, its antigen is unknown. The germline V and J ends were trimmed by 5 bases and 7 bases, with 15 bases remaining between them. The CDR3 extends over 13 amino acids. Per germline, CDR1 DFQATT and CDR2 SNEGSKA (reference sequence). These data originate in a study of molecular identifiers for immune sequencing clone quantification. Whole-study results and caveats: Investigators reportedly could detect spiked Jurkat TCR RNA from one cell among some 940,000 naive cells.

TCRdb re-analysed the PCR reads in MiXCR, keeping a single row per CDR3 protein. The sample holds roughly 300,000 distinct CDR3 sequences, 24% seen once. V usage is TRBV20-1 and J usage is TRBJ2-1; D might be TRBD1 (5 bases). The TCR originated in a human donor in good health. Some libraries in this study had Jurkat cell RNA spiked in. The sequenced sample was naive CD8+ T cells from blood, with Jurkat cell RNA spiked in. Subset reported: FACS-sorted CD8+CD4-CCR7+CD45RA+ naive T cells. CDR3 DNA: TGCAGTGCTGCCCGCCAGGGTCGGAATGAGCAGTTCTTC. Protein sequence: CSAARQGRNEQFF.